Listed below are T cell receptor beta chains from one sample, sequenced in a study of regulatory T cells in long-lasting Graves disease. Each CDR3 protein is one row after TCRdb ran MiXCR on the multiplex PCR reads. The profile covers roughly 410,000 distinct CDR3 sequences, with 15% appearing a single time and over 7.5% taken by the ten largest. This sample also belongs to another study, concerning T cells in Graves' hyperthyroidism and ophthalmopathy.

The source material was peripheral blood mononuclear cells (PBMCs), sampled at new diagnosis, from a patient treated with antithyroid drugs. The origin of the receptors is a woman in her thirties or forties with Graves disease. Both conserved end residues are part of each CDR3. A D gene is named only where the DNA matches it firmly. Clone size is stated in some rows and not others, as once, few, many or a class when expanded.

TRBD2	TRBV15	-	TRBJ2-7	CATSTRLAGGSGALYEQYF	TGTGCCACCAGCACAAGACTAGCGGGAGGGTCGGGGGCCTTGTACGAGCAGTACTTC
TRBD1	TRBV4-1	-	TRBJ1-1	CASSQAGGGQGLNTEAFF	TGCGCCAGCAGCCAAGCAGGGGGTGGGCAGGGACTGAACACTGAAGCTTTCTTT
-	TRBV11-3	many	TRBJ2-1	CASSVSNNEQFF	TGTGCCAGCAGCGTTTCTAACAATGAGCAGTTCTTC
TRBD2	TRBV6-2/TRBV6-3	-	TRBJ2-1	CASTTRGGNSYNEQFF	TGTGCCAGCACCACCCGGGGGGGGAACTCTTACAATGAGCAGTTCTTC
TRBD1	TRBV20-1	many	TRBJ2-7	CSIAGEGAGSYEQYF	TGCAGTATTGCAGGAGAGGGGGCAGGATCCTACGAGCAGTACTTC
-	TRBV7-6	-	TRBJ2-3	CASSLVGAEKTQYF	TGTGCCAGCAGCTTAGTTGGAGCCGAGAAGACGCAGTATTTT
TRBD2	TRBV20-1	many	TRBJ2-1	CSAAGTSGYGNEQFF	TGCAGTGCAGCTGGGACTAGCGGGTATGGTAATGAGCAGTTCTTC
TRBD1	TRBV11-3	-	TRBJ2-3	CASGSGQGTDTQYF	TGTGCCAGCGGTTCCGGACAGGGAACAGATACGCAGTATTTT
TRBD1	TRBV27	-	TRBJ2-5	CASSRTGDHRETQYF	TGTGCCAGCAGTCGCACAGGGGACCATCGCGAGACCCAGTACTTC
TRBD1	TRBV5-1	many	TRBJ1-4	CASSLNRGNEKLFF	TGCGCCAGCAGCTTGAACAGGGGGAATGAAAAACTGTTTTTT
TRBD1	TRBV7-9	-	TRBJ2-1	CASRPRPRGRVNEQFF	TGTGCCAGCAGACCCCGGCCTAGGGGGCGCGTCAATGAGCAGTTCTTC
-	TRBV19	few	TRBJ1-5	CASSISRTTRGQPQHF	TGTGCCAGTAGTATTTCCCGGACAACTAGAGGACAGCCCCAGCATTTT
TRBD1	TRBV6-2/TRBV6-3	few	TRBJ1-2	CASSARDRLSYGYTF	TGTGCCAGCAGTGCGCGGGACAGACTATCCTATGGCTACACCTTC
-	TRBV7-2	many	TRBJ2-3	CASSAKGGTDTQYF	TGTGCCAGCAGCGCCAAGGGGGGCACAGATACGCAGTATTTT
-	TRBV20-1	many	TRBJ2-1	CSAPKLGDLGDEQFF	TGCAGTGCTCCAAAGTTGGGGGACCTTGGCGATGAGCAGTTCTTC
-	TRBV7-2	few	TRBJ2-1	CASSPKGETSSYNEQFF	TGTGCCAGCAGCCCCAAAGGGGAAACGAGCTCCTACAATGAGCAGTTCTTC
TRBD1	TRBV7-6	few	TRBJ2-1	CASTRQGGNNEQFF	TGTGCCAGCACTCGACAGGGGGGGAACAATGAGCAGTTCTTC
-	TRBV5-1	many	TRBJ2-3	CASSLVGSLDTQYF	TGCGCCAGCAGCTTGGTGGGTAGCCTGGATACGCAGTATTTT
TRBD1	TRBV11-2	many	TRBJ2-1	CASSSGQGKMYNEQFF	TGTGCCAGCAGCTCCGGACAGGGGAAGATGTATAATGAGCAGTTCTTC
-	TRBV6-2/TRBV6-3	-	TRBJ2-7	CASRTAGSPYEQYF	TGTGCCAGCAGGACAGCTGGAAGCCCCTACGAGCAGTACTTC
-	TRBV4-2	-	TRBJ1-1	CASSQEVGGMNTEAFF	TGTGCCAGCAGCCAAGAAGTCGGGGGCATGAACACTGAAGCTTTCTTT
-	TRBV18	-	TRBJ1-2	CASSLETSNYGYTF	TGTGCCAGCTCACTCGAAACAAGTAACTATGGCTACACCTTC
TRBD2	TRBV10-3	-	TRBJ2-1	CATWDSGSGEPAYQFF	TGTGCCACTTGGGATAGCGGGAGTGGGGAACCTGCCTATCAGTTCTTC
-	TRBV12-3/TRBV12-4	many	TRBJ1-1	CASSLRTGGIAFF	TGTGCCAGCAGTTTGAGGACCGGGGGCATAGCTTTCTTT
-	TRBV12-3/TRBV12-4	many	TRBJ2-7	CASSPSSRGAHEQYF	TGTGCCAGCAGCCCCTCCTCGCGCGGCGCCCACGAGCAGTACTTC
-	TRBV12-3/TRBV12-4	many	TRBJ2-7	CASRDTADPFYEQYF	TGTGCCAGCAGGGACACGGCGGACCCGTTCTACGAGCAGTACTTC
TRBD2	TRBV7-9	many	TRBJ2-5	CASSYEPGLAQETQYF	TGTGCCAGCAGCTACGAACCGGGACTAGCTCAAGAGACCCAGTACTTC
-	TRBV28	many	TRBJ1-4	CASSTLRGGSREKLFF	TGTGCCAGCAGTACCCTGCGGGGGGGGTCTCGAGAAAAACTGTTTTTT
-	TRBV11-3	many	TRBJ2-3	CASSNRAFTGGDTQYF	TGTGCCAGCAGCAATCGGGCCTTCACCGGCGGAGATACGCAGTATTTT
TRBD2	TRBV2	many	TRBJ2-3	CASRILAGSKYF	TGTGCCAGCAGGATACTAGCGGGGAGCAAGTATTTT
TRBD1	TRBV27	few	TRBJ1-5	CASSSGQPSNQPQHF	TGTGCCAGCAGTTCGGGACAGCCAAGCAATCAGCCCCAGCATTTT
-	TRBV7-2	few	TRBJ2-5	CASSLAGGGTQYF	TGTGCCAGCAGCTTAGCCGGCGGTGGGACCCAGTACTTC
-	TRBV29-1	-	TRBJ1-1	CSVGDMNTEAFF	TGCAGCGTGGGGGATATGAACACTGAAGCTTTCTTT
TRBD1	TRBV11-2	few	TRBJ2-7	CASSLGAGGYHEQYF	TGTGCCAGCAGCTTAGGGGCAGGGGGCTACCACGAGCAGTACTTC
TRBD1	TRBV7-9	few	TRBJ2-7	CASSLLGQGAYEQYF	TGTGCCAGCAGCTTACTCGGACAGGGTGCCTACGAGCAGTACTTC
-	TRBV6-2/TRBV6-3	-	TRBJ2-1	CASRIAESYNEQFF	TGTGCCAGCAGAATCGCGGAATCCTACAATGAGCAGTTCTTC
-	TRBV6-1	few	TRBJ2-1	CASSPPFRRTNNEQFF	TGTGCCAGCAGTCCCCCCTTTAGACGGACAAACAATGAGCAGTTCTTC
TRBD2	TRBV29-1	many	TRBJ2-1	CSGRTSGLYNEQFF	TGCAGCGGCCGGACTAGCGGTCTCTACAATGAGCAGTTCTTC
-	TRBV2	many	TRBJ2-1	CASSVEGATYNEQFF	TGTGCCAGCAGTGTTGAGGGAGCAACCTACAATGAGCAGTTCTTC
TRBD2	TRBV7-2	many	TRBJ2-7	CASSLLAGGVVEYEQYF	TGTGCCAGCAGCTTACTAGCGGGGGGGGTAGTGGAGTACGAGCAGTACTTC
TRBD2	TRBV19	few	TRBJ2-3	CASSYREADTQYF	TGTGCCAGTAGTTATCGGGAGGCTGATACGCAGTATTTT
-	TRBV2	many	TRBJ1-6	CASSVSGGVADSPLHF	TGTGCCAGCAGTGTTTCGGGGGGCGTCGCGGATTCACCCCTCCACTTT
-	TRBV18	many	TRBJ1-5	CASSPRRAEDQPQHF	TGTGCCAGCTCACCTCGCAGGGCTGAGGATCAGCCCCAGCATTTT
-	TRBV19	-	TRBJ1-3	CASSREGDSGNTIYF	TGTGCCAGTAGTAGGGAGGGGGATTCTGGAAACACCATATATTTT
TRBD1	TRBV6-1	-	TRBJ1-2	CASSERGDRDGYTF	TGTGCCAGCAGTGAACGGGGGGACAGGGACGGCTACACCTTC
TRBD2	TRBV3-1	many	TRBJ2-3	CASSPLAGGNTDTQYF	TGTGCCAGCAGCCCCTTAGCGGGAGGCAACACAGATACGCAGTATTTT
-	TRBV10-3	many	TRBJ2-3	CAISGGSPTTDTQYF	TGTGCCATCAGTGGCGGCAGCCCCACAACAGATACGCAGTATTTT
-	TRBV19	many	TRBJ1-6	CASSIVAENSPLHF	TGTGCCAGTAGTATAGTGGCGGAGAATTCACCCCTCCACTTT
-	TRBV6-2/TRBV6-3	-	TRBJ1-2	CASRYGGYTF	TGTGCCAGCCGGTACGGTGGCTACACCTTC
-	TRBV19	many	TRBJ1-2	CASSTRTKYGYTF	TGTGCCAGTAGTACCCGAACTAAATATGGCTACACCTTC
-	TRBV5-1	-	TRBJ2-1	CASSAGSPYNEQFF	TGCGCCAGCAGCGCTGGTTCCCCCTACAATGAGCAGTTCTTC
TRBD1	TRBV27	many	TRBJ2-5	CASSWGQGRETQYF	TGTGCCAGCAGTTGGGGACAGGGACGGGAGACCCAGTACTTC
-	TRBV28	few	TRBJ1-5	CASSLDWDSNQPQHF	TGTGCCAGCAGTTTAGATTGGGATAGCAATCAGCCCCAGCATTTT
-	TRBV6-1	many	TRBJ2-2	CASSILSSTGNTGELFF	TGTGCCAGCAGTATATTAAGCTCGACGGGTAACACCGGGGAGCTGTTTTTT
-	TRBV3-1	many	TRBJ1-1	CASSQTTNTEAFF	TGTGCCAGCAGCCAAACGACCAACACTGAAGCTTTCTTT
-	TRBV7-9	many	TRBJ2-1	CASSLGVGGFDEQFF	TGTGCCAGCAGCTTAGGAGTGGGGGGATTCGATGAGCAGTTCTTC
-	TRBV2	many	TRBJ2-7	CASSEGRWGSSSYEQYF	TGTGCCAGCAGTGAAGGGCGCTGGGGCTCTAGCTCCTACGAGCAGTACTTC
-	TRBV29-1	-	TRBJ1-2	CSVGRAGVGGYTF	TGCAGCGTTGGCCGGGCAGGGGTAGGCGGCTACACCTTC
TRBD1	TRBV12-3/TRBV12-4	once	TRBJ1-6	CASGTEYNSPLHF	TGTGCCAGCGGGACAGAATATAATTCACCCCTCCACTTT